These 10 T cell receptor beta chains share one sample of origin, sequenced in a study of T cell responses to AZD1222 COVID-19 vaccine. Produced via immunoSEQ multiplex PCR; TCRdb's table is partial and in-frame only. Found here are around 150,000 clones, about 90% of them singletons; the top ten hold 7.5%. Sequencing used peripheral blood, obtained 28 days after the second dose of the MenACWY control vaccine. The receptors were sampled from an adult who received the MenACWY meningococcal vaccine as a control.

This clone is a singleton in its sample. The gene calls are TRBV3-1 (or the pseudogene TRBV3-2) and TRBJ2-7, with 9 bases matching TRBD1. The germline V gene has CDR1 LGHDT and CDR2 YNNKEL (reference sequence). CDR3 length: 17 amino acids. J gave up 5 bases and V 3 bases, and 14 bases lay outside the gene matches. The CDR3 is CASSQGLPGQGGHEQYF. As DNA, the CDR3 is TGTGCCAGCAGCCAGGGATTACCGGGACAGGGCGGTCACGAGCAGTACTTC.

The chain employs TRBV6-5 and TRBJ2-7; D uncertain. Germline loops: CDR1 MNHEY, CDR2 SVGAGI. The V gene lost 6 bases and the J gene lost 2 bases, with 14 bases spanning the gap. The CDR3 has 14 residues. The CDR3 protein is CASRTAFSPYEQYF. Here the CDR3 DNA reads TGTGCCAGCAGAACCGCCTTTAGCCCCTACGAGCAGTACTTC.

V gene TRBV6-6 combines with J gene TRBJ2-4; possible D gene TRBD2, 6 bases. Germline CDR1 is MNHNY and CDR2 is SVGAGI (reference sequence). The CDR3 sequence is 15 residues long. The germline V and J ends were trimmed by 7 bases and 0 bases, with 13 bases remaining between them. The CDR3 DNA sequence: TGTGCCAGCAACGAGCCGGGGGTAGCCAAAAACATTCAGTACTTC. It is translated as CASNEPGVAKNIQYF.

This clone occurred once. The chain couples TRBV15 to TRBJ1-4, with D possibly matching TRBD1 (5 bases). V dropped 0 bases and J dropped 4 bases, with 12 bases sitting between them. This CDR3 comprises 16 residues. The germline V gene encodes CDR1 LNHNV and CDR2 YYDKDF (reference sequence). CDR3 nucleotides: TGTGCCACCAGCAGAGATCCAGGGTCCGGTAATGAAAAACTGTTTTTT. This gives the protein CATSRDPGSGNEKLFF.

The V call is TRBV12-3 or TRBV12-4, the J call TRBJ1-2; no clear D. Trimming took 0 bases from V and 8 from J, leaving 10 bases between them. CDR3 length equals 13 residues. Here the CDR3 DNA reads TGTGCCAGCAGTTTAGCCGGTAGGCACGGCTACACCTTC. This translates into CASSLAGRHGYTF.

The J gene is TRBJ2-3, the V gene TRBV7-2; weak D call: TRBD1 (6 bases). Germline V gene data show CDR1 as SGHTA and CDR2 as FQGNSA. The CDR3 runs to 17 residues. The ends were cut back, 1 base at V and 7 bases at J, with 21 bases in the middle. This CDR3 is CASSLGQRTALPHTQYF. The CDR3, as DNA: TGTGCCAGCAGCTTAGGCCAACGGACAGCCCTCCCCCATACGCAGTATTTT.

The chain joins TRBV19 to TRBJ1-4, with D possibly TRBD1 on 6 matching bases. Per the germline V gene, CDR1 is LNHDA and CDR2 is SQIVND (reference sequence). With 3 bases removed from V and 0 bases from J, the gap between germline ends came to 8 bases. The CDR3 runs to 15 residues. As DNA, the CDR3 is TGTGCCAGTAGTATTGGGGGCTCAACTAATGAAAAACTGTTTTTT. Translation gives CASSIGGSTNEKLFF. Supplemented by reference TRBV19 and TRBJ1-4, the full variable domain reads DGGITQSPKYLFRKEGQNVTLSCEQNLNHDAMYWYRQDPGQGLRLIYYSQIVNDFQKGDIAEGYSVSREKKESFPLTVTSAQKNPTAFYLCASSIGGSTNEKLFFGSGTQLSVL.

The chain joins TRBV5-1 to TRBJ2-3; 7 nucleotides match TRBD2. The germline V gene has CDR1 SGHRS and CDR2 YFSETQ. The V and J ends lost 5 bases and 0 bases, in that order; junction bases with no gene match: 6. The CDR3 spans 15 residues. In nucleotides, the CDR3 is TGCGCCAGCAGGCGGGACTACCTAAGCACAGATACGCAGTATTTT. Amino acid sequence: CASRRDYLSTDTQYF.

The chain has TRBV30 and TRBJ1-4, with D possibly matching TRBD1 (5 bases). Germline CDR1 is GTSNPN and CDR2 is SVGIG (reference sequence). This CDR3 has 17 residues. Trimming removed 0 bases at V and 3 bases at J, with 17 bases between. DNA for the CDR3: TGTGCCTGGAGTGTTTATGGGCAGGGTGTCTCTAATGAAAAACTGTTTTTT. Translated, it gives CAWSVYGQGVSNEKLFF.

The chain joins TRBV6-5 to TRBJ1-2; no clear D gene. Germline loops: CDR1 MNHEY, CDR2 SVGAGI. V lost 6 bases, J lost 8 bases, and 19 bases lay in between. The CDR3 has 14 amino acids. The CDR3 nucleotides are TGTGCCAGCAGGCCCGGGCCTCACCAATGGGGCTACACCTTC. Translation: CASRPGPHQWGYTF.